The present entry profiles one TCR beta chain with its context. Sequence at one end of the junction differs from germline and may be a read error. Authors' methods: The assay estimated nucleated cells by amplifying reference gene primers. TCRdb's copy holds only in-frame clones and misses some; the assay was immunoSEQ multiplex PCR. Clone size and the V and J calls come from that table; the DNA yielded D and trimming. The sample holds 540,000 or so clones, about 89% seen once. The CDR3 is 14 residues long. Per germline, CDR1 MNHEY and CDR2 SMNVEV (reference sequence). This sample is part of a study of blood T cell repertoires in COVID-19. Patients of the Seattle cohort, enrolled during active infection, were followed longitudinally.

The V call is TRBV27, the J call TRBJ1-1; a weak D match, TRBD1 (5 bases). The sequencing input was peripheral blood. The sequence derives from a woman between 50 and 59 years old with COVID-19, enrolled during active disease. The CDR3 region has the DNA TGTGCCAGCAGTCGGGCGGGGGAGAACCCTGAAGCTTTCTTT. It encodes CASSRAGENPEAFF.